Below, 22 T cell receptor beta chains from the same sample are listed, as sequenced in a study of T cell responses to AZD1222 COVID-19 vaccine. Clones were sequenced by immunoSEQ multiplex PCR, and TCRdb holds only the in-frame ones, with some missing. The sample contains about 56,000 clones, approximately 83% of which appear only once. Here the sequenced sample was peripheral blood, taken on day 0 of AZD1222 vaccination. The receptors come from an adult in good health.

The genes are TRBV7-9 and TRBJ2-2; possible D gene TRBD1, 6 bases. This CDR3 is 14 amino acids long. Trimming cost V 0 bases and J 5 bases, with 7 bases left between them. CDR1 is SEHNR, CDR2 FQNEAQ, per germline (reference sequence). The CDR3, as DNA: TGTGCCAGCAGCTTAGCGGGGGCTACCGGGGAGCTGTTTTTT. Translation gives CASSLAGATGELFF.

This chain links TRBV28 with TRBJ1-2; D uncertain. The CDR3 loop spans 12 amino acids. Germline V lookup: CDR1 MDHEN, CDR2 SYDVKM. Trimming removed 6 bases from V and 5 bases from J, with 10 bases in between. In nucleotides, the CDR3 is TGTGCCAGCAGGTCAGAGTTTTATGGCTACACCTTC. Its protein is CASRSEFYGYTF.

The chain employs TRBV3-1 (or the pseudogene TRBV3-2) and TRBJ2-7; the match to TRBD2 covers 10 bases. The CDR3 contains 17 residues. Per the germline V gene, CDR1 is LGHDT and CDR2 is YNNKEL (reference sequence). Trimming cost V 3 bases and J 0 bases; bases outside gene matches: 8. The CDR3 coding sequence is TGTGCCAGCAGCCAGGACCGTAGCGGGGGGCTCTCCTACGAGCAGTACTTC. Protein product: CASSQDRSGGLSYEQYF.

The rearrangement uses TRBV6-1 and TRBJ2-7; D gene unclear. The germline V gene encodes CDR1 MNHNS and CDR2 SASEGT. With 1 base removed from V and 1 base from J, the gap between germline ends came to 8 bases. This CDR3 is 14 amino acids long. Here the CDR3 DNA reads TGTGCCAGCAGTGAAGTGGGGATGTCCTACGAGCAGTACTTC. It codes for CASSEVGMSYEQYF.

This clone occurred once. The chain recombines TRBV29-1 with TRBJ2-2; the D gene is possibly TRBD2 (5 bases). CDR3 length: 14 amino acids. Trimming left V 6 bases short and J 6 bases short, with 17 bases between. Germline V gene sequence: CDR1 SQVTM, CDR2 ANQGSEA. The CDR3 DNA reads as TGCAGCGTCGTAACCGGGGAGCGGCCCGGGGAGCTGTTTTTT. Residues: CSVVTGERPGELFF.

This chain uses TRBV7-2 with TRBJ2-7, with D tentatively TRBD1 (6 bases). This CDR3 region has 14 residues. CDR1 is SGHTA, CDR2 FQGNSA, per germline. V gave up 2 bases and J gave up 4 bases, with 12 bases separating them. DNA of the CDR3: TGTGCCAGCAGCTTAAGAGGACAGAATTACGAGCAGTACTTC. Residues: CASSLRGQNYEQYF.

The chain couples TRBV2 to TRBJ1-1; TRBD1 might be the D (6 bases). CDR1 is SNHLY, CDR2 FYNNEI, per germline. This CDR3 has 14 residues. Trimming left V 6 bases short and J 3 bases short, with 14 bases between. The CDR3 loop is CASRLGQSDTEAFF. The CDR3 DNA is TGTGCCAGCAGACTCGGACAGTCGGACACTGAAGCTTTCTTT.

This clone appeared once. The chain carries TRBV6-1 and TRBJ2-1, with 7 nucleotides matching TRBD1. The germline CDR1 and CDR2 sequences are MNHNS and SASEGT. V lost 3 bases and J lost 7; bases outside the gene matches: 6. The CDR3 length is 14 residues. CDR3 protein: CASSDPGTVNEQFF. In DNA, the CDR3 is TGTGCCAGCAGTGATCCCGGGACAGTTAATGAGCAGTTCTTC.

The chain has TRBV2 and TRBJ1-1; D unresolved. V lost 0 bases, J lost 4 bases, and 6 bases lay in between. The CDR3 runs to 13 residues. Germline V CDR1 and CDR2: SNHLY, FYNNEI. The CDR3 coding sequence is TGTGCCAGCAGTGAAGCTGAAACCACTGAAGCTTTCTTT. Amino acids: CASSEAETTEAFF.

The chain combines TRBV6-5 with TRBJ1-5; D call uncertain. The germline gives CDR1 MNHEY, CDR2 SVGAGI. The CDR3 spans 15 residues. The V gene lost 2 bases and the J gene lost 1 base, with 9 bases spanning the gap. CDR3 nucleotides: TGTGCCAGCAGTTACCGAGATGGGAGCAATCAGCCCCAGCATTTT. This encodes CASSYRDGSNQPQHF.

The V gene is TRBV13, the J gene TRBJ1-2, with D hard to call. The CDR3 is 13 amino acids. Trimming shortened V by 4 bases and J by 7 bases, and 13 bases separated the two germline ends. Germline V gene sequence: CDR1 PRHDT, CDR2 FYEKMQ (reference sequence). CDR3 DNA: TGTGCCAGCAGCTGGGGTAGTCTCAGTGGCTACACCTTC. Translated, it gives CASSWGSLSGYTF.

DNA for the CDR3: TGTGCCAGCAGTTTGCTAAGGGTAAAAGGCTACACCTTC. Its protein product is CASSLLRVKGYTF. The chain employs TRBV28 and TRBJ1-2; D ambiguous. Between the trimmed V and J ends, which lost 3 bases and 8 bases, there was a span of 13 bases. Germline V gene data show CDR1 as MDHEN and CDR2 as SYDVKM. This CDR3 has 13 residues.

The chain carries TRBV5-6 and TRBJ1-2; D uncertain. The CDR3 consists of 16 residues. Germline CDR1 and CDR2: SGHDT and YYEEEE. V shed 2 bases and J shed 0 bases, with 14 bases lying between them. CDR3 residues: CASSFGISPPNYGYTF. Written as DNA, the CDR3 is TGTGCCAGCAGCTTTGGGATATCCCCCCCTAACTATGGCTACACCTTC.

This clone was found a few times. The rearrangement uses TRBV10-1 and TRBJ2-1; D not resolved. The germline CDR1 and CDR2 sequences are WNHNN and SYGVQD (reference sequence). CDR3 length: 12 amino acids. V was cut by 6 bases and J by 12 bases, with 15 bases left in between. As DNA, the CDR3 is TGCGCCAGCAGCGCAGACCTAATGGGGCAGTTCTTC. As protein: CASSADLMGQFF.

The chain joins TRBV7-8 to TRBJ2-7, with D unresolved. V lost 3 bases and J 3 bases, leaving 9 bases between the germline ends. The CDR3 has 13 amino acids. Germline CDR1 SGHVS, CDR2 FQNEAQ. CDR3 nucleotide sequence: TGTGCCAGCAGCTTTGCTCCCGACTACGAGCAGTACTTC. Its protein product is CASSFAPDYEQYF.

J is TRBJ2-3 and V is TRBV28, with D maybe TRBD2 (5 bases). Germline CDR1 and CDR2: MDHEN and SYDVKM. Trimming shortened V by 3 bases and J by 5 bases, and 12 bases separated the two germline ends. CDR3 length: 14 amino acids. The DNA for the CDR3 is TGTGCCAGCAGTTTGGGAAGGGCGGGAGATACGCAGTATTTT. Its translation: CASSLGRAGDTQYF.

This chain connects TRBV5-6 to TRBJ2-7; D uncertain. The CDR3 totals 15 residues. Germline CDR1 reads SGHDT; CDR2 reads YYEEEE. Between the trimmed V and J ends, which lost 1 base and 5 bases, there was a span of 16 bases. In DNA, the CDR3 is TGTGCCAGCAGCTTGTCGCTCCACCCCGAGAACGAGCAGTACTTC. Its translation is CASSLSLHPENEQYF.

V gene TRBV3-1 (or the pseudogene TRBV3-2) combines with J gene TRBJ2-3; D may be TRBD1 or TRBD2 (5 bases each). Between the trimmed V and J ends, which lost 2 bases and 2 bases, there was a span of 8 bases. Germline V gene sequence: CDR1 LGHDT, CDR2 YNNKEL (reference sequence). This CDR3 has 14 residues. The CDR3, as DNA: TGTGCCAGCAGCCAACGAGGGACCACAGATACGCAGTATTTT. As protein: CASSQRGTTDTQYF.

The J gene is TRBJ2-5, the V gene TRBV13; possibly TRBD1 for D (8 bases). The ends were cut back, 5 bases at V and 1 base at J, with 11 bases in the middle. Germline V lookup: CDR1 PRHDT, CDR2 FYEKMQ (reference sequence). CDR3 length: 14 residues. CDR3 coding DNA: TGTGCCAGCAGCACAGGGGGGGGCCAAGAGACCCAGTACTTC. It yields the protein CASSTGGGQETQYF.

This clone turned up a few times. This chain uses TRBV3-1 (or the pseudogene TRBV3-2) with TRBJ2-7; no definite D call. V lost 3 bases and J 2 bases, leaving 11 bases between the germline ends. CDR3 size: 14 residues. Per the germline V gene, CDR1 is LGHDT and CDR2 is YNNKEL (reference sequence). CDR3: CASSHGRRTYEQYF. Written as DNA, the CDR3 is TGTGCCAGCAGCCACGGACGGCGGACCTACGAGCAGTACTTC.

The chain carries TRBV28 and TRBJ1-2; a possible D gene is TRBD1 (6 bases). Per germline, CDR1 MDHEN and CDR2 SYDVKM. Trimming removed 7 bases at V and 3 bases at J, with 12 bases between. CDR3 length equals 13 residues. CDR3 nucleotide sequence: TGTGCCAGCAACGGGGGCGCGGACTATGGCTACACCTTC. Protein product: CASNGGADYGYTF.

The genes are TRBV9 and TRBJ1-2; D is unresolved. The CDR3 contains 13 residues. Trimming took off 3 bases at V and 3 bases at J, with 9 bases between the two ends. Germline V gene lookup returns CDR1 SGDLS and CDR2 YYNGEE. The CDR3 sequence: CASSATQYYGYTF. Written as DNA, the CDR3 is TGTGCCAGCAGCGCTACCCAATACTATGGCTACACCTTC.